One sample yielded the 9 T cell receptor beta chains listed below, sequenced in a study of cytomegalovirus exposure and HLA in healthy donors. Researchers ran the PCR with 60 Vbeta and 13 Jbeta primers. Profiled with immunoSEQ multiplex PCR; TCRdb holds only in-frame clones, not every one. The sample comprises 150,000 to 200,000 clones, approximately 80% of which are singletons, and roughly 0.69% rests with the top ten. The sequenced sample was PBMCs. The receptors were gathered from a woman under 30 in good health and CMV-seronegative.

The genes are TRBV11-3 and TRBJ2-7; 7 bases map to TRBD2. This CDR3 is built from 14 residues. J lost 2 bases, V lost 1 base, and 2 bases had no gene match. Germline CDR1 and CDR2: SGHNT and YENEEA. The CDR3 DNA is TGTGCCAGCAGCTTAGGTGGACTAGCCTACGAGCAGTACTTC. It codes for CASSLGGLAYEQYF.

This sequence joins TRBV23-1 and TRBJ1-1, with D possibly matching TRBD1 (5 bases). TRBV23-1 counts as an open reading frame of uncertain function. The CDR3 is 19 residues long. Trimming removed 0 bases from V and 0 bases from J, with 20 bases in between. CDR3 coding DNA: TGCGCCAGCAGTCAATCGATAGGGGCAGTCCCGCTTCTGAACACTGAAGCTTTCTTT. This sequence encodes CASSQSIGAVPLLNTEAFF.

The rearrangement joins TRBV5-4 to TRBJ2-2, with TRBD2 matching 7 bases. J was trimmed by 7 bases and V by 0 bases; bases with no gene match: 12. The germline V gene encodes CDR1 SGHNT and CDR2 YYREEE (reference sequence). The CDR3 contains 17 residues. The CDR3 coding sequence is TGTGCCAGCAGCTTGGGATCCGAGACTAGCATCGTCGGGGAGCTGTTTTTT. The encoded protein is CASSLGSETSIVGELFF.

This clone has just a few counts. CDR3 nucleotide sequence: TGTGCCAGCAGCTTAGGGCTAGTGGTTGAGCAGTTCTTC. It codes for CASSLGLVVEQFF. The V and J genes are TRBV11-2 and TRBJ2-1; D ambiguous. This CDR3 comprises 13 residues. Germline V lookup: CDR1 SGHAT, CDR2 FQNNGV. V lost 1 base and J 9 bases, leaving 10 bases between the germline ends.

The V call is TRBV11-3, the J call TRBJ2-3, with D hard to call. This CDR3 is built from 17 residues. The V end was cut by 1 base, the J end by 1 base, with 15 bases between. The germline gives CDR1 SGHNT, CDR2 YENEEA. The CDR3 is CASSLGTRPRGTDTQYF. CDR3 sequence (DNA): TGTGCCAGCAGCTTAGGTACCCGACCCCGGGGCACAGATACGCAGTATTTT. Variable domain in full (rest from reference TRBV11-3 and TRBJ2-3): EAGVVQSPRYKIIEKKQPVAFWCNPISGHNTLYWYLQNLGQGPELLIRYENEEAVDDSQLPKDRFSAERLKGVDSTLKIQPAELGDSAVYLCASSLGTRPRGTDTQYFGPGTRLTVL.

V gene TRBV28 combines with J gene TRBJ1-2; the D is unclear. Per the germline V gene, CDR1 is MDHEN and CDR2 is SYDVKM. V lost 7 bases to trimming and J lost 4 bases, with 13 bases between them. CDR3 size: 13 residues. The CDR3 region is CASNSQMLYGYTF. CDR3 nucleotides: TGTGCCAGCAACTCCCAAATGCTCTATGGCTACACCTTC.

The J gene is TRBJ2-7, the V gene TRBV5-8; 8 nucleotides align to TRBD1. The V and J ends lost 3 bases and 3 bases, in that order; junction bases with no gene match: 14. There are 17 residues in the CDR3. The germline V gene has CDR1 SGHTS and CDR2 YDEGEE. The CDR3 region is CASSSVVDREDYYEQYF. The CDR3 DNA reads TGTGCCAGCAGCTCGGTCGTGGACAGGGAGGATTACTACGAGCAGTACTTC.

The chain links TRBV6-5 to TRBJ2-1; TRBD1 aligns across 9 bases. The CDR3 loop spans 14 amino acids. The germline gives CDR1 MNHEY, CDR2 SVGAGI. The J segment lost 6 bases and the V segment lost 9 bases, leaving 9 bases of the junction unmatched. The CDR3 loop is CASHRGRPGNEQFF. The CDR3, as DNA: TGTGCCAGTCACAGGGGGCGCCCTGGCAATGAGCAGTTCTTC.

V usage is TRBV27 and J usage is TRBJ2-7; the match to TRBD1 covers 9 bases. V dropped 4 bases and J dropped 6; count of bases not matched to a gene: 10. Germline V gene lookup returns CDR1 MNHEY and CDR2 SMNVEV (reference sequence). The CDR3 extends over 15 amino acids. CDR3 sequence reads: CASSSTGGTGGEQYF. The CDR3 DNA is TGTGCCAGCAGTTCGACAGGGGGAACGGGTGGCGAGCAGTACTTC.